The subject of this entry is one T cell receptor beta chain. TCRdb's copy holds only in-frame clones and misses some; the assay was immunoSEQ multiplex PCR. Seen here are roughly 49,000 clones, roughly nine tenths observed once, and the top ten hold about 25%. The CDR3 spans 13 residues. In germline, CDR1 is SGDLS, CDR2 YYNGEE. Trimming took off 2 bases at V and 7 bases at J, with 10 bases between the two ends. The data were obtained in a study of blood T cell repertoires in COVID-19. Study-wide background: Samples taken during acute and convalescent COVID-19 were collected in the United States, Italy and Spain. In each case, the material was cDNA or gDNA derived from T cells, B-cell-depleted T cells, or PBMCs.

The sequence was obtained from a human donor in a cohort sampled during active COVID-19. The rearrangement joins TRBV9 to TRBJ2-1, with D tentatively TRBD2 (6 bases). Input material: peripheral blood. In DNA, the CDR3 is TGTGCCAGCAGCGTTGGGACTCAGAATGAGCAGTTCTTC. It yields the protein CASSVGTQNEQFF.